These 29 T cell receptor beta chains came from one sample sequenced in a study of T cells after yellow fever vaccination. TCRdb analysed the 5' RACE reads with MiXCR anew, one entry per CDR3 protein. Found here are around 140,000 distinct CDR3 sequences, roughly 8.2% of them singletons; the top ten hold about 0.73%. Material: CD4+ T cells sorted from PBMCs, obtained 5 days after the yellow fever booster vaccination. The receptors stem from a man aged 30 to 45 who received the YFV17D yellow fever vaccine.

This clonotype was seen repeatedly, ten times or more. Its ends do not fully match the called genes, so a read error is possible. The chain joins TRBV7-7 to TRBJ2-5; maybe TRBD2 (6 bases). Germline values: CDR1 SSHAT, CDR2 FNYEAQ (reference sequence). The CDR3 runs to 13 residues. The CDR3 bases are TGTGCTAGCAGCTCCTCCGGGAGACAGACCCAGTACTTC. Residues: CASSSSGRQTQYF.

The sample holds many counts of this clonotype. The chain links TRBV14 to TRBJ1-1; 8 bases line up with TRBD1. The V and J ends lost 0 bases and 1 base, in that order; junction bases with no gene match: 4. Germline CDR1 SGHDN, CDR2 FVKESK. CDR3 length: 16 amino acids. The CDR3 bases are TGTGCCAGCAGCCAAGACGGGACAGGATGGAACACTGAAGCTTTCTTT. As protein: CASSQDGTGWNTEAFF.

Regarding this clonotype: At one end the junction does not follow the germline gene, possibly because of a read error. The chain has TRBV7-2 and TRBJ2-6, with a weak D call TRBD1 (6 bases). This CDR3 is 16 amino acids long. Germline assignment: CDR1 SGHTA and CDR2 FQGNSA. CDR3 bases: TGTGCCAGCAGCCTTGCGACAGGCTCTGGGGCCAACGTCATGACTTTC. As protein: CASSLATGSGANVMTF.

This clonotype was counted only a few times. The genes are TRBV19 and TRBJ1-5, with a weak D call TRBD1 (5 bases). This CDR3 region has 15 residues. The V end lost 7 bases, the J end lost 3 bases, and 16 bases lay between the germline ends. Germline V gives CDR1 LNHDA, CDR2 SQIVND (reference sequence). In nucleotides, the CDR3 is TGTGCCAGTAATCGGGGTGGGGGAGTCAATCAGCCCCAGCATTTT. Protein product: CASNRGGGVNQPQHF.

The rearrangement joins TRBV5-4 to TRBJ2-3; possible D gene TRBD2, 5 bases. The CDR3 is made up of 15 amino acids. Per the germline V gene, CDR1 is SGHNT and CDR2 is YYREEE (reference sequence). Trimming took 0 bases from V and 0 from J, leaving 8 bases between them. The CDR3 DNA reads as TGTGCCAGCAGCTTGGGACGCGGGAGCACAGATACGCAGTATTTT. Translation gives CASSLGRGSTDTQYF. The full variable domain, in which reference TRBV5-4 and TRBJ2-3 provide the parts outside the CDR3, is ETGVTQSPTHLIKTRGQQVTLRCSSQSGHNTVSWYQQALGQGPQFIFQYYREEENGRGNFPPRFSGLQFPNYSSELNVNALELDDSALYLCASSLGRGSTDTQYFGPGTRLTVL.

The chain carries TRBV30 and TRBJ2-7; TRBD1 matches 8 bases. The germline CDR1 and CDR2 sequences are GTSNPN and SVGIG (reference sequence). The J segment lost 5 bases and the V segment lost 2 bases, leaving 5 bases of the junction unmatched. The CDR3 contains 13 residues. The DNA of the CDR3 is TGTGCCTGGAGTCGGGACAGGTTCGACGAGCAGTACTTC. It encodes CAWSRDRFDEQYF.

This clonotype was observed many times. This rearrangement joins TRBV5-1 to TRBJ1-4, with 7 bases that match TRBD1. V lost 5 bases, J lost 7 bases, and 5 bases stayed unmatched. Looked up from germline, CDR1 is SGHRS and CDR2 is YFSETQ. This CDR3 comprises 13 residues. This CDR3 reads CASSDDRVEKLFF. The CDR3 region has the DNA TGCGCCAGCAGTGATGACAGGGTTGAAAAACTGTTTTTT. Based on the CDR3 plus reference TRBV5-1 and TRBJ1-4, the full variable domain is KAGVTQTPRYLIKTRGQQVTLSCSPISGHRSVSWYQQTPGQGLQFLFEYFSETQRNKGNFPGRFSGRQFSNSRSEMNVSTLELGDSALYLCASSDDRVEKLFFGSGTQLSVL.

The rearrangement links TRBV18 to TRBJ2-7; maybe TRBD2 (6 bases). The CDR3 is 14 residues long. V was cut by 3 bases and J by 2 bases, with 11 bases left in between. Germline V CDR1 and CDR2: KGHSH, LQKENI. The CDR3 region is CASSPGGKPYEQYF. CDR3 nucleotide sequence: TGTGCCAGCTCACCTGGCGGGAAACCCTACGAGCAGTACTTC.

This clonotype was counted ten times or more. This sequence joins TRBV5-1 and TRBJ2-1; possible D gene TRBD2, 6 bases. Germline loops: CDR1 SGHRS, CDR2 YFSETQ. This CDR3 contains 15 residues. V lost 2 bases and J lost 2, with 11 bases in between. The CDR3 sequence: CASSLGGGTYNEQFF. The CDR3 DNA reads TGCGCCAGCAGCTTAGGTGGCGGGACCTACAATGAGCAGTTCTTC. The entire variable domain, with the rest obtained from reference TRBV5-1 and TRBJ2-1, is as follows: KAGVTQTPRYLIKTRGQQVTLSCSPISGHRSVSWYQQTPGQGLQFLFEYFSETQRNKGNFPGRFSGRQFSNSRSEMNVSTLELGDSALYLCASSLGGGTYNEQFFGPGTRLTVL.

Ten or more counts support this clonotype. The J gene is TRBJ2-1, the V gene TRBV10-2; TRBD2 agrees at 7 bases. V was clipped by 10 bases and J by 3 bases; unmatched bases: 12. The length of the CDR3 is 15 residues. The germline V gene encodes CDR1 WSHSY and CDR2 SAAADI. CDR3 region: CATMMGGGSYNEQFF. DNA for the CDR3: TGCGCCACCATGATGGGGGGGGGAAGCTACAATGAGCAGTTCTTC.

This clonotype was picked up many times. J is TRBJ2-1 and V is TRBV12-3 or TRBV12-4; 9 positions agree with TRBD1. Trimming removed 5 bases from V and 8 bases from J; junction bases left unmatched: 10. The CDR3 loop spans 15 amino acids. CDR3 nucleotides: TGTGCCAGCAGTAATCGGGACAGGGTATTAGATGAGCAGTTCTTC. This gives the protein CASSNRDRVLDEQFF.

In regard to this clonotype: Being one base from a much bigger clone, this may be a read error. This chain connects TRBV7-2 to TRBJ2-3; either TRBD1 or TRBD2 may fit D (5 bases each). Looked up from germline, CDR1 is SGHTA and CDR2 is FQGNSA. The CDR3 spans 15 residues. The DNA for the CDR3 is TGTGACAGCAGCTTACGGGGCCCTAGCACAGATACGCAGTATTTT. Protein: CDSSLRGPSTDTQYF.

This clonotype was counted ten times or more. The V and J genes are TRBV5-1 and TRBJ2-5, with no clear D. This CDR3 has 13 amino acids. V gave up 4 bases and J gave up 3 bases, with 10 bases separating them. Per germline, CDR1 SGHRS and CDR2 YFSETQ. In nucleotides, the CDR3 is TGCGCCAGCAGCAATATAGGCGAAGAGACCCAGTACTTC. Its translation: CASSNIGEETQYF. The whole variable domain, remainder taken from reference TRBV5-1 and TRBJ2-5, is KAGVTQTPRYLIKTRGQQVTLSCSPISGHRSVSWYQQTPGQGLQFLFEYFSETQRNKGNFPGRFSGRQFSNSRSEMNVSTLELGDSALYLCASSNIGEETQYFGPGTRLLVL.

In its sample, this clonotype was seen many times. This chain links TRBV3-1 with TRBJ1-4, with a weak D call TRBD1 (6 bases). This CDR3 has 15 amino acids. Germline V gene sequence: CDR1 LGHDT, CDR2 YNNKEL (reference sequence). Trimming pared 6 bases from V and 4 bases from J, leaving 15 bases between. CDR3 DNA: TGTGCCAGCAGTACCGGACAGATTCGTAATGAAAAACTGTTTTTT. Its translation: CASSTGQIRNEKLFF.

This clonotype was seen repeatedly, ten times or more. The chain is built from TRBV12-3 or TRBV12-4 and TRBJ2-5; tentatively, D is TRBD2 (7 bases). V lost 3 bases and J lost 7, with 15 bases in between. The length of the CDR3 is 14 residues. The CDR3 DNA reads TGTGCCAGCAGTTTGGGGGGGGCCAGGGGGACCCAGTACTTC. It translates to CASSLGGARGTQYF.

There are a few counts of this clonotype. The chain uses TRBV29-1 and TRBJ1-2; D is unclear. CDR1 SQVTM and CDR2 ANQGSEA come from the germline V gene. V gave up 0 bases and J gave up 8 bases, with 7 bases separating them. CDR3 length equals 11 residues. Written as DNA, the CDR3 is TGCAGCGTTGAAGATTTGACGGGCTACACCTTC. Translating gives CSVEDLTGYTF. Full variable domain (outside the CDR3, taken from reference TRBV29-1 and TRBJ1-2): SAVISQKPSRDICQRGTSLTIQCQVDSQVTMMFWYRQQPGQSLTLIATANQGSEATYESGFVIDKFPISRPNLTFSTLTVSNMSPEDSSIYLCSVEDLTGYTFGSGTRLTVV.

V and J are TRBV5-4 and TRBJ2-1; TRBD2 matches at 7 bases. This CDR3 is built from 13 residues. Germline V gene data show CDR1 as SGHNT and CDR2 as YYREEE (reference sequence). V shed 4 bases and J 6 bases; nucleotides not matched to a gene: 4. DNA for the CDR3: TGTGCCAGCAGCAAGGGACTAATCAATGAGCAGTTCTTC. Translated, it gives CASSKGLINEQFF. Looking up the rest from reference TRBV5-4 and TRBJ2-1 gives the full variable domain: ETGVTQSPTHLIKTRGQQVTLRCSSQSGHNTVSWYQQALGQGPQFIFQYYREEENGRGNFPPRFSGLQFPNYSSELNVNALELDDSALYLCASSKGLINEQFFGPGTRLTVL.

The sample holds many counts of this clonotype. The CDR3: CASGRMNTEAFF. CDR3 DNA sequence: TGTGCGTCGGGACGGATGAACACTGAAGCTTTCTTT. The chain has TRBV6-6 and TRBJ1-1, with TRBD1 as a possible D gene (5 bases). The germline V gene encodes CDR1 MNHNY and CDR2 SVGAGI (reference sequence). The CDR3 consists of 12 residues.

This clonotype has ten or more counts. For the CDR3, the DNA is TGTGCCAGCAGCACGAGACAGGGTAATCAGCCCCAGCATTTT. Translating gives CASSTRQGNQPQHF. V and J are TRBV7-2 and TRBJ1-5, with 7 bases lining up with TRBD1. The V and J ends lost 5 bases and 4 bases, in that order; junction bases with no gene match: 5. This CDR3 has 14 amino acids. From germline, CDR1 is SGHTA and CDR2 FQGNSA.

This clonotype was seen more than once but under ten times. The rearrangement uses TRBV30 and TRBJ1-3; D call uncertain. With 0 bases removed from V and 3 bases from J, the gap between germline ends came to 12 bases. Germline lookup yields CDR1 GTSNPN and CDR2 SVGIG (reference sequence). This CDR3 region has 15 residues. CDR3 sequence (DNA): TGTGCCTGGAGTGTACCCTCCGGTAGTGGAAACACCATATATTTT. The encoded protein is CAWSVPSGSGNTIYF.

CDR3 nucleotide sequence: TGTGCCAGCAGTTACGGGACAGGGGTATACGAGCAGTACTTC. Its protein is CASSYGTGVYEQYF. This chain connects TRBV6-5 to TRBJ2-7; 10 bases agree with TRBD1. The CDR3 contains 14 residues. J gave up 4 bases and V 2 bases, and 2 bases lay outside the gene matches. The V gene's germline CDR1 is MNHEY and CDR2 SVGAGI.

A note on this clonotype: A read error may explain this, as a much larger clone is one base away. The rearrangement joins TRBV12-3 or TRBV12-4 to TRBJ1-5; 12 bases agree with TRBD1. The CDR3 is 16 residues long. CDR3 coding DNA: TGTGCCAGCAGCGGGACAGGGGGCTCTGGCAAACAGCCCCAGCATTTT. This sequence encodes CASSGTGGSGKQPQHF.

This chain connects TRBV6-2 or TRBV6-3 to TRBJ2-2; TRBD2 matches at 8 bases. The CDR3 is 17 amino acids. Germline V lookup: CDR1 MNHEY, CDR2 SVGEGT. Germline trimming cut 6 bases from V and 4 bases from J; bases unmatched to any gene: 13. CDR3 sequence: CASRPLPRGRTTGELFF. The CDR3 DNA follows: TGTGCCAGCAGACCCCTCCCCCGCGGGAGGACCACCGGGGAGCTGTTTTTT.

This clonotype was found many times. The chain couples TRBV18 to TRBJ2-1; D call uncertain. This CDR3 contains 12 residues. Germline values: CDR1 KGHSH, CDR2 LQKENI. The ends were cut back, 1 base at V and 8 bases at J, with 6 bases in the middle. CDR3 in DNA: TGTGCCAGCTCACCACGTTGGGATGAGCAGTTCTTC. Translation gives CASSPRWDEQFF.

In its sample, this clonotype was seen a few times. The chain has TRBV5-4 and TRBJ2-2; 7 bases are shared with TRBD2. The length of the CDR3 is 15 residues. Germline CDR1 reads SGHNT; CDR2 reads YYREEE (reference sequence). V shed 2 bases, J shed 1 base, and the junction held 2 bases outside the gene matches. The CDR3, as DNA: TGTGCCAGCAGCTTACTAGCGAGGAACACCGGGGAGCTGTTTTTT. This translates into CASSLLARNTGELFF.

This clonotype was seen more than once but under ten times. This chain uses TRBV5-1 with TRBJ2-1, with 9 bases lining up with TRBD2. The V segment lost 5 bases and the J segment 6 bases; nucleotides outside the gene matches: 3. Germline lookup yields CDR1 SGHRS and CDR2 YFSETQ. The CDR3 extends over 13 amino acids. Written as DNA, the CDR3 is TGCGCCAGCAGTGCTAGCGGGACCAATGAGCAGTTCTTC. It translates to CASSASGTNEQFF.

In this sample, this clonotype turned up many times. This sequence joins TRBV7-2 and TRBJ2-7; 12 nucleotides match TRBD2. CDR3 length equals 15 residues. V shed 2 bases, J shed 3 bases, and the junction held 2 bases outside the gene matches. The germline V gene encodes CDR1 SGHTA and CDR2 FQGNSA. The CDR3 DNA is TGTGCCAGCAGCTTAACGACTAGCGGGGGCTACGAGCAGTACTTC. Amino acids: CASSLTTSGGYEQYF.

Regarding this clonotype: Possible read error: a much larger clone is one base away. The chain combines TRBV5-1 with TRBJ2-3; TRBD2 agrees at 7 bases. With 3 bases clipped from V and 1 base from J, the junction kept 8 bases outside the gene matches. This CDR3 contains 16 residues. Germline V gene data show CDR1 as SGHRS and CDR2 as YFSETQ. CDR3 DNA: TGCGCCAGCAGCTGGACTAGAATCTCGGGCACAGATACGCAGTATTTT. Its translation is CASSWTRISGTDTQYF.

This clonotype occurred many times. The chain combines TRBV18 with TRBJ2-7, with D maybe TRBD1 (6 bases). The CDR3 totals 13 residues. Looked up from germline, CDR1 is KGHSH and CDR2 is LQKENI. V was shortened by 6 bases and J by 1 base, with 10 bases between the two germline ends. The CDR3 coding sequence is TGTGCCAGCTCCCACAGGGCATCCTACGAGCAGTACTTC. Translated, it gives CASSHRASYEQYF.